Sequencing of this T cell receptor beta chain was carried out in a study of control samples from healthy donors and cancer patients. The germline gives CDR1 SGHVS, CDR2 FQNEAQ. The junction had 5 bases not matched to a gene; V was cut back by 2 bases and J by 4 bases. The CDR3 is made up of 16 amino acids. Method: immunoSEQ multiplex PCR; TCRdb's copy keeps in-frame clones and lacks some. The repertoire has about 120,000 clones, about 95% of them found once; the top ten carry 3.5% to 4%. Material for sequencing was blood. This clonotype was sampled from a man aged 25-45 years in good health. This chain joins TRBV7-8 and TRBJ1-6; TRBD1 matches 7 bases. CDR3 in amino acids: CASSLMGQTYNSPLHF. CDR3 DNA: TGTGCCAGCAGCTTAATGGGACAGACATATAATTCACCCCTCCACTTT.